The clone carrying this T cell receptor (beta chain) was observed many times. Between the trimmed V and J ends, which lost 5 bases and 6 bases, there was a span of 14 bases. The CDR3 length is 14 residues. Germline V gene lookup returns CDR1 SGHTA and CDR2 FQGTGA. This entry is derived from a study of blood T cell repertoires in COVID-19. Generated by immunoSEQ multiplex PCR, the TCRdb table keeps only in-frame clones and is missing some. Of just under 85,000 clones in the sample, 75% to 85% were seen once. This rearrangement joins TRBV7-3 to TRBJ2-1; D remains unclear. The sequencing input was peripheral blood. The receptor's source is a woman older than 75 with acute or convalescent COVID-19. This chain's CDR3 is CASSRAAPGNEQFF. CDR3 bases: TGTGCCAGCAGCCGAGCTGCGCCGGGCAATGAGCAGTTCTTC.